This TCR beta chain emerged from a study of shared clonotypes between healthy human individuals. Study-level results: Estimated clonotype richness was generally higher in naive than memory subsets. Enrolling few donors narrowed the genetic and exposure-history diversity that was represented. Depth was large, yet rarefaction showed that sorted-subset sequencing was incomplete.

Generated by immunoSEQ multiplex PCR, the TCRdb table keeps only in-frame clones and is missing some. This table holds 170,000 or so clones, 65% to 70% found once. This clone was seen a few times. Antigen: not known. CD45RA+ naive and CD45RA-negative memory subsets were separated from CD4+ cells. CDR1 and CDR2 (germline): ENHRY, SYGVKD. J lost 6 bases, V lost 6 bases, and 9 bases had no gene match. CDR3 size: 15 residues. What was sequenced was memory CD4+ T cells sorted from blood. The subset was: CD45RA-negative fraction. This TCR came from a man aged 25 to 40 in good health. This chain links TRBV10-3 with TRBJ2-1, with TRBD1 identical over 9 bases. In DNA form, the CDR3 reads TGTGCCATCAGCCCACAGGGGGCCCCGCTCAATGAGCAGTTCTTC. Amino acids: CAISPQGAPLNEQFF.